This T cell receptor (beta chain) was retrieved from a study of shared clonotypes between healthy human individuals. Study-wide findings and caveats: Naive subsets tended to show greater estimated richness than memory subsets.

Generated by immunoSEQ multiplex PCR, the TCRdb table keeps only in-frame clones and is missing some. The repertoire holds some 2 million clones, with about 95% as singletons. Terminally differentiated effector memory CD45RA+ cells were left out of the naive CD8 fraction, which was CD45RO-negative and positively selected for CCR7. This CDR3 comprises 14 residues. Trimming cost V 0 bases and J 2 bases, with 8 bases left between them. Germline V lookup: CDR1 SGDLS, CDR2 YYNGEE. This clone was picked up a small number of times. Antigen: not known. The sample contains more than one DNA sequence encoding this CDR3.

Source material: naive CD8+ T cells sorted from blood. The gene calls are TRBV9 and TRBJ1-2; D gene uncertain. The sequence derives from a man aged 18 to 30 in good health. CDR3 nucleotide sequence: TGTGCCAGCAGCGTAGGGGGAGGGAACTATGGCTACACCTTC. The encoded protein is CASSVGGGNYGYTF.